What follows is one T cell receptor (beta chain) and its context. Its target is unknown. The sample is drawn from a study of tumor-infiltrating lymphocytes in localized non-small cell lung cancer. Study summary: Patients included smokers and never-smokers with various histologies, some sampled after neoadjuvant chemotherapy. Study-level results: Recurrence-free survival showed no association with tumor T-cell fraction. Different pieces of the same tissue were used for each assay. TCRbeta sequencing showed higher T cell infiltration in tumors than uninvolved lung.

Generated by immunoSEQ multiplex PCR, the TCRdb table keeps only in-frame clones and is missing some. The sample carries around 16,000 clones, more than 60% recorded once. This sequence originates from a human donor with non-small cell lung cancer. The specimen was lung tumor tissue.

The CDR3 here is CADRGTSKEQYF. For the CDR3, the DNA is TGTGCGGACCGGGGGACTAGCAAAGAGCAGTACTTC. The chain has TRBV15 and TRBJ2-7, with 9 bases identical to TRBD2. Germline CDR1 LNHNV, CDR2 YYDKDF (reference sequence). There are 12 residues in the CDR3.